This T cell receptor beta chain originates from a study of T-cell memory formation after mild COVID-19 (dated by TCRdb to the early 2020s). Turning to the overall study: TCR sequence clusters from the two donors were largely donor specific. Two young, previously healthy adult volunteers made up the cohort, one male and one female. Longitudinal TCRalpha and TCRbeta repertoire sequencing tracked T-cell clones expanding and contracting after mild COVID-19 in two donors. Findings and caveats that apply to the study as a whole: The study covered only a couple of mild cases, and larger cohorts including severe cases with pre-infection samples were considered necessary. SARS-CoV-2 specificity was not confirmed for the second-wave clones peaking on day 37. Contracting CD4+ clones were found mainly in CM and EM memory subsets, while CD8+ clones were enriched in EMRA. Some responding clones were detected in pre-infection memory, suggesting pre-existing cross-reactive memory T cells joined the SARS-CoV-2 response. Clones contracting from day 15 to 85 had balanced CD4/CD8 phenotypes, while a second wave expanding from day 15 to 37 was biased towards CD4+.

Many counts were recorded for this clonotype. What antigen it recognizes has not been identified. One base away there is no much larger clone; base qualities are not given. Deletion took 4 bases off V and 4 bases off J, with a span of 10 bases between the germline ends. Counted from cysteine to phenylalanine, this CDR3 has 13 amino acids. The kept DNA is CDR3 alone, 39 bases in frame from the first base. CDR1 and CDR2 (LGHDT, YNNKEL) derive from the germline V gene (reference sequence). The instrument given in TCRdb is Illumina NovaSeq 6000. TCRalpha and TCRbeta cDNA libraries were built by 5'RACE with constant-segment primers, adding sample barcodes and unique molecular identifiers. RNA was extracted from every sample with Trizol reagent. Libraries were amplified in two PCR steps, with a second sample barcode and Illumina TruSeq adapters added in the second step. Sequencing of libraries was performed on an Illumina NovaSeq with 2 x 150 bp paired-end reads. The study's processing was this. The reads were demultiplexed and collapsed into UMI-guided consensus sequences using migec v1.2.7. With mixcr v2.1.11, UMI consensuses were aligned to TRA and TRB V and J templates and assembled into clonotypes. Clonotypes were classified as expanded or contracted when called significant by both edgeR and NoisET, with noise models trained on biological replicates. For edgeR calls, the cutoffs were a false discovery rate-adjusted p below 0.01 and a log2 fold-change threshold of 1. As an exploratory analysis of dynamics, max-normalized trajectories of the 1000 most abundant clonotypes were examined with PCA combined with hierarchical clustering. Separately sequenced CD4+ and CD8+ repertoires were used to assign a CD4 or CD8 phenotype to each responding clone. In-frame beta chains were kept once TCRdb had trimmed the public reads at Q25 with fastp and called clones with MiXCR. Rows matching on CDR3 protein sequence are summarized as one entry with the most common DNA and genes. These V and J calls are TCRdb output, not the study's own analysis. The sample has more than 200,000 distinct CDR3 sequences on record, about a sixth of them singletons. The top ten clonotypes cover 3.5% of the sample.

PBMCs were isolated by Ficoll-Paque density gradient centrifugation. The sequence is built from TRBV3-1 and TRBJ1-1; perhaps TRBD1 is the D gene, with 5 bases matching. The TCR comes from a man between 18 and 29 years old who had mild COVID-19 (a few samples of this study predate the infection). The sample titles of this study are shuffled in the database, so cell type and time point are left out; the donor was told from shared clones. What was sequenced was PBMCs or a T cell subset sorted from them (not recorded which). CDR3 sequence: CASSPPGGTEAFF. Here is the DNA: TGTGCCAGCAGCCCTCCGGGGGGCACTGAAGCTTTCTTT.